A selection of T cell receptor beta chains follows, all from one sample in a study of liver allograft versus peripheral blood T cells. One entry per CDR3 protein, called by TCRdb with MiXCR from the reads. Of 2,500 to 3,500 distinct CDR3 sequences in the sample, 16% were seen once. The receptors shown here come from a human patient who had a liver transplant. Some T cells may be the graft donor's. The CDR3 runs from the conserved cysteine through the conserved F or W. Each record gives: D gene, V gene, clone size, J gene, CDR3 DNA, CDR3 protein. D genes are given only for firm matches. Size is omitted from some rows. Given values are once, few, many or a class for expanded clones.

D: NA
V: TRBV24-1
size: medium-sized
J: TRBJ2-2
DNA: TGTGCCACCAGTGTATCTCGAGCGAACACCGGGGAGCTGTTTTTT
CDR3: CATSVSRANTGELFF

D: NA
V: TRBV20-1
size: NA
J: TRBJ1-1
DNA: TGCAGTGCTACCAGGCGGGGGAACTTGAACACTGAAGCTTTCTTT
CDR3: CSATRRGNLNTEAFF

D: NA
V: TRBV28
size: few
J: TRBJ2-7
DNA: TGTGCCAGCAGATTGGCAGGGGATACCTACGAGCAGTACTTC
CDR3: CASRLAGDTYEQYF

D: TRBD1
V: TRBV5-6
size: NA
J: TRBJ1-1
DNA: TGTGCCAGCAGCTTGAAGACAGGGTACGGGGGCACTGAAGCTTTCTTT
CDR3: CASSLKTGYGGTEAFF

D: NA
V: TRBV19
size: medium-sized
J: TRBJ1-2
DNA: TGTGCCAGTAGGAGACTCGGGACGGCAGGAAACTATGGCTACACCTTC
CDR3: CASRRLGTAGNYGYTF

D: NA
V: TRBV18
size: NA
J: TRBJ1-1
DNA: TGTGCCAGCTCACGAGGGGCGATCGCTGAAGCTTTCTTT
CDR3: CASSRGAIAEAFF

D: TRBD2
V: TRBV19
size: medium-sized
J: TRBJ2-7
DNA: TGTGCCAGTAGGCCGCGGGGGGGACACGAGCAGTACTTC
CDR3: CASRPRGGHEQYF

D: NA
V: TRBV3-1
size: NA
J: TRBJ2-2
DNA: TGTGCCAGCAGCCAGGTTGCGGGAACGAACACCGGGGAGCTGTTTTTT
CDR3: CASSQVAGTNTGELFF

D: NA
V: TRBV3-1
size: NA
J: TRBJ1-6
DNA: TGTGCCAGCAGCCTACAGAGAAATTCACCCCTCCACTTT
CDR3: CASSLQRNSPLHF

D: NA
V: TRBV7-9
size: medium-sized
J: TRBJ2-1
DNA: TGTGCCAGCAGTTTCAGGCGGCAGGGCAATGAGCAGTTCTTC
CDR3: CASSFRRQGNEQFF

D: NA
V: TRBV9
size: medium-sized
J: TRBJ1-5
DNA: TGTGCCAGCAGCGTAAGTGGAGGGAACAATCAGCCCCAGCATTTT
CDR3: CASSVSGGNNQPQHF

D: NA
V: TRBV19
size: medium-sized
J: TRBJ1-2
DNA: TGTGCCAGTAGTATAGGAGCAGGGACTTACTATGGCTACACCTTC
CDR3: CASSIGAGTYYGYTF

D: NA
V: TRBV5-6
size: NA
J: TRBJ2-2
DNA: TGTGCCAGCAGCTGGGGGTGGGGAGAGATGGGCGGGGAGCTGTTTTTT
CDR3: CASSWGWGEMGGELFF

D: TRBD1
V: TRBV27
size: medium-sized
J: TRBJ2-7
DNA: TGTGCCAGCAACAAGCAGGGACAGGGTGACGAGCAGTACTTC
CDR3: CASNKQGQGDEQYF

D: NA
V: TRBV3-1
size: NA
J: TRBJ2-7
DNA: TGTGCCAGCAGTTATCAGGGTTTTTCAACCTACGAGCAGTACTTC
CDR3: CASSYQGFSTYEQYF

D: TRBD2
V: TRBV20-1
size: medium-sized
J: TRBJ2-3
DNA: TGCAGTGCTAGAGATGGGCGGGAGACCGGCGATACGCAGTATTTT
CDR3: CSARDGRETGDTQYF

D: TRBD2
V: TRBV18
size: medium-sized
J: TRBJ2-1
DNA: TGTGCCAGCGCACTAGCGGGAGTAGGCAATGAGCAGTTCTTC
CDR3: CASALAGVGNEQFF

D: TRBD2
V: TRBV20-1
size: medium-sized
J: TRBJ2-1
DNA: TGCAGTGCTAAGCCGGGAGGCGGCACCTACAATGAGCAGTTCTTC
CDR3: CSAKPGGGTYNEQFF

D: NA
V: TRBV18
size: NA
J: TRBJ1-1
DNA: TGTGCCAGCTCACCACCCATGAACACTGAAGCTTTCTTT
CDR3: CASSPPMNTEAFF

D: TRBD1
V: TRBV5-5
size: medium-sized
J: TRBJ1-4
DNA: TGTGCCAGCAGCCGACAGGGAGGGTCTAATGAAAAACTGTTTTTT
CDR3: CASSRQGGSNEKLFF

D: TRBD1
V: TRBV19
size: medium-sized
J: TRBJ2-4
DNA: TGTGCCAGTAGTAAAACAGGGGGCCGGGCCAAAAACATTCAGTACTTC
CDR3: CASSKTGGRAKNIQYF

D: NA
V: TRBV6-2/TRBV6-3
size: NA
J: TRBJ1-1
DNA: TGTGCCAGCAGTTTTTCAGGGAGGTCTGAAGCTTTCTTT
CDR3: CASSFSGRSEAFF

D: TRBD2
V: TRBV2
size: NA
J: TRBJ2-3
DNA: TGTGCCAGCAGTCCTAGCGGTTTAGATACGCAGTATTTT
CDR3: CASSPSGLDTQYF

D: TRBD1
V: TRBV12-3/TRBV12-4
size: medium-sized
J: TRBJ1-6
DNA: TGTGCCAGCACCCCCGCCGGGACAGGGCCTTCACCCCTCCACTTT
CDR3: CASTPAGTGPSPLHF

D: NA
V: TRBV2
size: NA
J: TRBJ2-4
DNA: TGTGCCAGCAGTGTCTGGAAGGGCGCAAAAAACATTCAGTACTTC
CDR3: CASSVWKGAKNIQYF

D: NA
V: TRBV6-1
size: medium-sized
J: TRBJ2-2
DNA: TGTGCCAGCACTGCCAAGTGGGACACCGGGGAGCTGTTTTTT
CDR3: CASTAKWDTGELFF

D: NA
V: TRBV19
size: medium-sized
J: TRBJ1-5
DNA: TGTGCCAGTAGTACAGGACTCAATCAGCCCCAGCATTTT
CDR3: CASSTGLNQPQHF

D: TRBD2
V: TRBV9
size: few
J: TRBJ2-3
DNA: TGTGCCAGCAGCGGGGGCACTAGCGGGGGGCTTAGCACAGATACGCAGTATTTT
CDR3: CASSGGTSGGLSTDTQYF

D: TRBD1
V: TRBV6-1
size: NA
J: TRBJ1-1
DNA: TGTGCCGGACGACTACAGGGGGCGGAGGTAACTGAAGCTTTCTTT
CDR3: CAGRLQGAEVTEAFF

D: NA
V: TRBV28
size: medium-sized
J: TRBJ2-6
DNA: TGTGCCAGCAGACATTTCGGACAGTCTGGGGCCAACGTCCTGACTTTC
CDR3: CASRHFGQSGANVLTF

D: TRBD1
V: TRBV18
size: large
J: TRBJ1-3
DNA: TGTGCCAGCTCACAAAGGACAGGGGGAAGCTCTGGAAACACCATATATTTT
CDR3: CASSQRTGGSSGNTIYF

D: NA
V: TRBV5-5
size: once
J: TRBJ2-7
DNA: TGCGCCAGCAGCTTAGGAGGGGCTGCTTACGAGCAGTACTTC
CDR3: CASSLGGAAYEQYF

D: NA
V: TRBV3-1
size: medium-sized
J: TRBJ2-7
DNA: TGTGCCAGCAGCCAAGGAGGTGGGACCTACGAGCAGTACTTC
CDR3: CASSQGGGTYEQYF

D: TRBD1
V: TRBV14
size: medium-sized
J: TRBJ1-2
DNA: TGTGCCAGCAGGCGGACCACAGGGGACCATGGCTACACCTTC
CDR3: CASRRTTGDHGYTF

D: TRBD2
V: TRBV5-6
size: NA
J: TRBJ2-7
DNA: TGTGCCAGCATGCCGACTAGCGGGACCTACGAGCAGTACTTC
CDR3: CASMPTSGTYEQYF

D: NA
V: TRBV19
size: NA
J: TRBJ1-1
DNA: TGTGCCAGTAACTTCCTCCTGGGGGCGAACACTGAAGCTTTCTTT
CDR3: CASNFLLGANTEAFF

D: TRBD2
V: TRBV7-2
size: NA
J: TRBJ2-5
DNA: TGTGCCAGCAGCTTGGCGGGAGGGCGACGGGAGACCCAGTACTTC
CDR3: CASSLAGGRRETQYF

D: NA
V: TRBV6-1
size: large
J: TRBJ1-3
DNA: TGTGCCAGCAGTGATAGCTCTGGAAACACCATATATTTT
CDR3: CASSDSSGNTIYF

D: TRBD2
V: TRBV12-3/TRBV12-4
size: medium-sized
J: TRBJ2-2
DNA: TGTGCCAGCAGTTTAGAGGATCTAGCGGGGACCGGGGAGCTGTTTTTT
CDR3: CASSLEDLAGTGELFF

D: NA
V: TRBV20-1
size: NA
J: TRBJ2-7
DNA: TGCAGTGCCTTAGGGGAAACAAGCTCCTACGAGCAGTACTTC
CDR3: CSALGETSSYEQYF

D: TRBD1
V: TRBV2
size: NA
J: TRBJ1-6
DNA: TGTGCCAGCATTCGGACAGGGGGTTCACCCCTCCACTTT
CDR3: CASIRTGGSPLHF